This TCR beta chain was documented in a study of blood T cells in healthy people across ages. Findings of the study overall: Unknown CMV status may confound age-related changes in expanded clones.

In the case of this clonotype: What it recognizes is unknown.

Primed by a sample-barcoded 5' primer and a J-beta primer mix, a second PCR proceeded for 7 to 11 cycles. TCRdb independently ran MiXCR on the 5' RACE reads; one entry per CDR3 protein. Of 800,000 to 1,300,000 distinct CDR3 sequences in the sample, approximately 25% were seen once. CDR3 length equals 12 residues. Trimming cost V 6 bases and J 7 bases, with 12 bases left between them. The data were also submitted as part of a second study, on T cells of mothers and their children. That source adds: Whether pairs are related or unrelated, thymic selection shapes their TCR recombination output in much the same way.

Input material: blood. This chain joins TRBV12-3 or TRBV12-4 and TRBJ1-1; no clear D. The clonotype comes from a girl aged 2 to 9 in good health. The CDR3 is CASSDGHLEAFF. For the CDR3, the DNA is TGTGCCAGCAGCGACGGCCACCTTGAAGCTTTCTTT.